This note documents a single TCR beta chain sequence. One end of the junction varies from germline; a read error may be responsible. These data are taken from a study of blood T cell repertoires in COVID-19. Study-wide context: Samples came from the United States, Italy and Spain, spanning acute and convalescent COVID-19. Sample material is recorded as cDNA or gDNA derived from T cells, B-cell-depleted T cells, or PBMCs.

In the authors' methods: Researchers report that nucleated cell counts were estimated from reference gene primer amplification. Generated by immunoSEQ multiplex PCR, the TCRdb table keeps only in-frame clones and is missing some. V, J and clone size were drawn from that table, and D and trimming were deduced from the DNA. Here the sample spans over 300,000 clones, 86% being singletons. The CDR3 totals 14 residues. The germline V gene encodes CDR1 KGHDR and CDR2 SFDVKD. This TCR was sampled from a woman aged 45 to 65 with acute or convalescent COVID-19. What was sequenced was peripheral blood. This chain links TRBV24-1 with TRBJ1-2; no firm D call. The CDR3 sequence is CATSDPTSNCGYTF. CDR3 sequence (DNA): TGTGCCACCAGTGACCCGACTTCGAACTGTGGCTACACCTTC.